Listed below are T cell receptor beta chains from one sample, sequenced in a study of blood T cell repertoires in COVID-19. Sequencing was performed with immunoSEQ multiplex PCR; in TCRdb, only in-frame clones are kept and a portion is missing. Among more than 300,000 clones listed, more than 70% were seen once. The sequenced material came from peripheral blood. All receptors come from a young woman with COVID-19, enrolled during active disease. Each CDR3 is given with its conserved first and last residue. Each record gives: V gene, D gene, clone size, J gene, CDR3 protein, CDR3 DNA. D genes are given only for firm matches. Clone size is given for some rows only: seen once, a few or many times, or a class if the clone is expanded.

TRBV2	NA	once	TRBJ2-7	CASRADTSSSYEQYF	TGTGCCAGCAGAGCCGACACCTCGAGCTCCTACGAGCAGTACTTC
TRBV11-2	NA	NA	TRBJ2-3	CASSPTDTQYF	TGTGCCAGCAGCCCTACAGATACGCAGTATTTT
TRBV4-1	NA	NA	TRBJ2-7	CASSQETEQYF	TGCGCCAGCAGCCAAGAAACAGAGCAGTACTTC
TRBV27	TRBD2	NA	TRBJ2-1	CASSLIAGAANNEQFF	TGTGCCAGCAGTTTAATAGCGGGAGCTGCAAACAATGAGCAGTTCTTC
TRBV28	TRBD2	NA	TRBJ2-7	CASSLFSGSSYEQYF	TGTGCCAGCAGTTTGTTTAGCGGGAGCTCCTACGAGCAGTACTTC
TRBV10-2	NA	NA	TRBJ2-7	CASSERRSGTYEQYF	TGCGCCAGCAGTGAGCGCAGGTCCGGCACCTACGAGCAGTACTTC
TRBV2	NA	NA	TRBJ2-5	CASSDWASQETQYF	TGTGCCAGCAGTGATTGGGCATCCCAAGAGACCCAGTACTTC
TRBV5-5	NA	NA	TRBJ1-1	CASSLGARTEAFF	TGTGCCAGCAGCTTGGGGGCCCGCACTGAAGCTTTCTTT
TRBV5-1	NA	NA	TRBJ2-7	CASSLEGWAGNEQYF	TGCGCCAGCAGCTTGGAAGGATGGGCGGGGAACGAGCAGTACTTC
TRBV6-5	NA	NA	TRBJ1-4	CASSYGRQLNEKLFF	TGTGCCAGCAGTTACGGGCGACAGCTAAATGAAAAACTGTTTTTT
TRBV5-1	TRBD2	few	TRBJ2-6	CASSPRRGTGANVLTF	TGCGCCAGCAGCCCGCGGCGGGGGACCGGGGCCAACGTCCTGACTTTC
TRBV28	NA	NA	TRBJ1-6	CASRVGGSPLHF	TGTGCCAGCAGGGTAGGGGGATCACCCCTCCACTTT
TRBV2	TRBD1	few	TRBJ1-1	CASSQGQGLTEAFF	TGTGCCAGCAGCCAAGGACAGGGATTAACTGAAGCTTTCTTT
TRBV10-3	NA	NA	TRBJ2-5	CAISESTGRGETQYF	TGTGCCATCAGTGAGTCGACGGGCAGAGGGGAGACCCAGTACTTC
TRBV6-4	TRBD1	NA	TRBJ2-2	CASSASTGSGELFF	TGTGCCAGCAGTGCCTCGACAGGGAGCGGGGAGCTGTTTTTT
TRBV19	NA	NA	TRBJ2-5	CASSPRGFSETQYF	TGTGCCAGTAGTCCCCGAGGGTTCAGCGAGACCCAGTACTTC
TRBV6-4	NA	NA	TRBJ2-3	CASSDGLTSTDTQYF	TGTGCCAGCAGTGACGGTCTTACTAGCACAGATACGCAGTATTTT
TRBV25-1	TRBD1	NA	TRBJ2-2	CASSEDRDTGELFF	TGTGCCAGCAGTGAGGACAGGGACACCGGGGAGCTGTTTTTT
TRBV19	NA	NA	TRBJ2-6	CASSIRRRHGKEDVLTF	TGTGCCAGTAGTATACGGCGGAGGCATGGAAAGGAGGACGTCCTGACTTTC
TRBV19	TRBD1	NA	TRBJ1-2	CASTPDREAYGYTF	TGTGCCAGTACCCCGGACAGGGAGGCGTATGGCTACACCTTC
TRBV27	NA	NA	TRBJ1-1	CASSLKEDTEAFF	TGTGCCAGCAGTTTAAAGGAGGACACTGAAGCTTTCTTT
TRBV7-6	TRBD2	once	TRBJ2-1	CASSLGASGSSYNEQFF	TGTGCCAGCAGCTTAGGGGCTAGCGGGAGCTCCTACAATGAGCAGTTCTTC
TRBV3-1/TRBV3-2	TRBD1	NA	TRBJ1-5	CASSPHPGQSGPSNQPQHF	TGTGCCAGCAGCCCCCACCCGGGACAGTCGGGTCCTAGCAATCAGCCCCAGCATTTT
TRBV27	NA	NA	TRBJ1-1	CASSLTRGRGTEAFF	TGTGCCAGCAGTTTAACCAGGGGCCGGGGCACTGAAGCTTTCTTT
TRBV27	TRBD2	NA	TRBJ2-6	CASRVSGLSGANVLTF	TGTGCCAGCAGGGTTAGCGGGCTGTCTGGGGCCAACGTCCTGACTTTC
TRBV29-1	TRBD1	once	TRBJ1-2	CSVEDQGQGGYTF	TGCAGCGTTGAAGATCAGGGACAGGGAGGCTACACCTTC
TRBV27	NA	NA	TRBJ2-2	CASSLREGGSTGELFF	TGTGCCAGCAGTCTCCGTGAGGGAGGAAGCACCGGGGAGCTGTTTTTT
TRBV5-1	NA	once	TRBJ2-5	CASSLVRGLQETQYF	TGCGCCAGCAGCTTGGTTCGGGGTTTGCAAGAGACCCAGTACTTC
TRBV5-1	TRBD2	few	TRBJ2-1	CASSLVTGTSIQDEQFF	TGCGCCAGCAGCTTGGTAACAGGGACTAGCATCCAGGATGAGCAGTTCTTC
TRBV5-1	NA	NA	TRBJ1-3	CASSLSSGSGNTIYF	TGCGCCAGCAGCTTGTCTTCGGGCTCTGGAAACACCATATATTTT
TRBV5-4	NA	NA	TRBJ2-6	CASKRAGASGANVLTF	TGTGCCAGCAAAAGGGCAGGGGCCTCTGGGGCCAACGTCCTGACTTTC
TRBV10-3	TRBD2	NA	TRBJ2-7	CAATGTSGVWEQYF	TGTGCCGCCACCGGGACTAGCGGGGTCTGGGAGCAGTACTTC
TRBV27	TRBD1	NA	TRBJ1-1	CASSTRTGFTEAFF	TGTGCCAGCAGTACCCGGACAGGTTTTACTGAAGCTTTCTTT
TRBV29-1	TRBD1	NA	TRBJ2-2	CSAEGTGRLFF	TGCAGCGCTGAAGGGACAGGGAGGCTGTTTTTT
TRBV5-1	TRBD1	NA	TRBJ2-2	CASSSPPPRQGGTGELFF	TGCGCCAGCAGCTCGCCCCCACCTCGACAGGGGGGCACCGGGGAGCTGTTTTTT
TRBV15	TRBD2	NA	TRBJ2-7	CATSRGAVAGSYEQYF	TGTGCCACCAGCAGAGGGGCGGTAGCGGGGTCCTACGAGCAGTACTTC
TRBV5-6	NA	NA	TRBJ1-2	CASSRGGYGYTF	TGTGCCAGCAGCAGGGGAGGCTATGGCTACACCTTC
TRBV7-2	TRBD1	NA	TRBJ2-3	CASSGGQGGTDTQYF	TGTGCCAGCAGCGGGGGACAGGGGGGGACAGATACGCAGTATTTT
TRBV6-4	NA	NA	TRBJ2-3	CASSGQAGDTQYF	TGTGCCAGCAGTGGGCAGGCAGGAGATACGCAGTATTTT
TRBV18	TRBD1	NA	TRBJ2-1	CASSRDRDNEQFF	TGTGCCAGCTCAAGGGACAGGGACAATGAGCAGTTCTTC
TRBV4-1	NA	few	TRBJ2-3	CASSQVVSGLTDTQYF	TGCGCCAGCAGCCAAGTAGTAAGCGGTCTCACAGATACGCAGTATTTT
TRBV20-1	NA	NA	TRBJ2-1	CSAGLNNEQFF	TGCAGTGCGGGACTCAACAATGAGCAGTTCTTC
TRBV18	NA	NA	TRBJ1-5	CASSPSGGGNQPQHF	TGTGCCAGCTCACCCAGCGGGGGCGGCAATCAGCCCCAGCATTTT
TRBV19	TRBD1	NA	TRBJ1-4	CASSIGTGDEKLFF	TGTGCCAGTAGTATCGGGACAGGGGACGAAAAACTGTTTTTT
TRBV30	NA	NA	TRBJ1-1	CAWSPQLRTEAFF	TGTGCCTGGAGTCCACAGCTGCGCACTGAAGCTTTCTTT
TRBV6-6	TRBD1	NA	TRBJ2-7	CASSYSWDRDPYEQYF	TGTGCCAGCAGTTACTCATGGGACAGGGACCCCTACGAGCAGTACTTC
TRBV7-8	TRBD2	NA	TRBJ2-2	CASSLLPWTSGRRGGFGGELFF	TGTGCCAGCAGCTTACTGCCCTGGACTAGCGGGAGGCGTGGGGGCTTCGGCGGGGAGCTGTTTTTT
TRBV5-1	TRBD1	NA	TRBJ1-3	CASSSTGGNTIYF	TGCGCCAGCAGTTCGACAGGGGGAAACACCATATATTTT
TRBV2	NA	NA	TRBJ1-5	CASSERDSLDQPQHF	TGTGCCAGCAGTGAGAGAGACAGCCTCGATCAGCCCCAGCATTTT
TRBV10-2	NA	few	TRBJ2-7	CASSESRGQYF	TGCGCCAGCAGTGAATCCAGGGGGCAGTACTTC
TRBV18	TRBD2	NA	TRBJ2-1	CASSPRLAGNNEQFF	TGTGCCAGCTCACCAAGACTAGCGGGAAACAATGAGCAGTTCTTC
TRBV19	TRBD2	NA	TRBJ2-6	CASSISASGKITGANVLTF	TGTGCCAGTAGTATATCGGCTAGCGGGAAGATTACTGGGGCCAACGTCCTGACTTTC
TRBV4-1	NA	once	TRBJ2-7	CASSQGEQGAYEQYF	TGCGCCAGCAGCCAAGGAGAACAGGGAGCTTACGAGCAGTACTTC